A single sample gave rise to the 20 T cell receptor beta chains below, sequenced in a study of T cells in women clearing cervical HPV infection. Here immunoSEQ multiplex PCR was the method, and the copy in TCRdb shows in-frame clones only, minus some. Recorded for this sample: about 30,000 clones. The sequencing input was blood buffy coat. These receptors were taken from a woman aged 18-70 years with a cervical HPV16 infection that either progressed to CIN3+ or cleared (not recorded which).

With respect to this clone: From the germline J gene comes the end of the CDR3, since the read stops 3 residues before it. The J gene is TRBJ2-7, the V gene TRBV4-2; the D is unclear. The CDR3 covers 15 residues. Germline loops: CDR1 LGHNA, CDR2 YNFKEQ. V lost 3 bases, J lost 2 bases, and 14 bases lay in between. The covered CDR3 bases are TGTGCCAGCAGCCACCGAGCAACCCCAACCTACGAG. Translation: CASSHRATPTYE. The complete CDR3 sequence is CASSHRATPTYEQYF.

On this clone: The missing CDR3 end, 3 residues past where the read stops, is filled in from the germline J gene. The rearrangement links TRBV10-3 to TRBJ1-1; tentatively, D is TRBD1 (6 bases). V was trimmed by 2 bases and J by 5 bases, leaving 9 bases between them. Germline assignment: CDR1 ENHRY and CDR2 SYGVKD. The CDR3 has 13 residues. The CDR3 loop reads CAISEGQQTEAFF. The part of the CDR3 DNA that was read is TGTGCCATCAGTGAGGGACAGCAAACTGAA.

With respect to this clone: Read sequence stops 3 residues before the CDR3 end, and the germline J gene provides the missing end. V usage is TRBV11-2 and J usage is TRBJ2-5, with D tentatively TRBD2 (6 bases). Germline V gene data show CDR1 as SGHAT and CDR2 as FQNNGV. The germline V and J ends were trimmed by 1 base and 2 bases, with 11 bases remaining between them. The CDR3 length is 15 residues. CDR3: CASSLGDLRQETQYF. The sequenced CDR3 bases are TGTGCCAGCAGCTTAGGGGACTTACGACAAGAGACC.

To note about this clone: The read ends 3 residues early relative to the CDR3; the germline J gene fills the gap. The chain links TRBV3-1 (or the pseudogene TRBV3-2) to TRBJ2-3; D is uncertain. Germline V gene data show CDR1 as LGHDT and CDR2 as YNNKEL (reference sequence). V lost 3 bases and J lost 4, with 20 bases in between. The CDR3 is made up of 17 amino acids. The CDR3 reads CASSHPPGPTIADTQYF. CDR3 DNA, as far as it was read: TGTGCCAGCAGCCACCCCCCTGGGCCCACGATCGCAGATACG.

To note about this clone: Coverage ceases 3 residues before the CDR3 finishes, and the germline J gene fills in the end. V usage is TRBV19 and J usage is TRBJ1-2; tentatively, D is TRBD1 (5 bases). CDR1 and CDR2 from the germline V gene are LNHDA and SQIVND (reference sequence). Trimming took off 1 base at V and 6 bases at J, with 6 bases between the two ends. The CDR3 totals 12 residues. The covered CDR3 bases are TGTGCCAGTAGTATAGGAGGGGATGGC. Its protein product is CASSIGGDG. The whole CDR3 sequence is CASSIGGDGYTF.

A remark on this clone: Sequencing ends 3 residues short of the CDR3 end; the germline J gene provides the rest. The sample carries other DNA sequences with the same CDR3. V usage is TRBV20-1 and J usage is TRBJ1-5, with TRBD1 as a possible D gene (5 bases). The V end lost 3 bases, the J end lost 0 bases, and 9 bases lay between the germline ends. CDR1 is DFQATT and CDR2 is SNEGSKA in the germline V gene (reference sequence). The CDR3 covers 14 residues. CDR3 sequence: CSASPGLSNQPQHF. The covered CDR3 bases are TGCAGTGCTAGCCCGGGACTTAGCAATCAGCCC.

On this clone: The read ends 3 residues early relative to the CDR3; the germline J gene fills the gap. The rearrangement uses TRBV20-1 and TRBJ2-7, with 7 bases matching TRBD1. Germline CDR1 is DFQATT and CDR2 is SNEGSKA (reference sequence). The CDR3 contains 14 residues. V lost 7 bases to trimming and J lost 1 base; unmatched junction nucleotides: 10. The part of the CDR3 DNA that was read is TGCAGTGTTCTACTGACAGGGAGTTCCTACGAG. Its translation is CSVLLTGSSYE. The entire CDR3 sequence reads CSVLLTGSSYEQYF.

Notes on this clone: The read ends 3 residues early relative to the CDR3; the germline J gene fills the gap. The V gene is TRBV10-1, the J gene TRBJ1-2; 9 positions agree with TRBD1. Germline CDR1 WNHNN, CDR2 SYGVQD (reference sequence). The junction had 8 bases not matched to a gene; V was cut back by 10 bases and J by 5 bases. This CDR3 spans 13 amino acids. Incomplete CDR3 DNA: TGCGCCACTCAGCAGGGACAGGGATATGGC. As protein: CATQQGQGYG. The complete CDR3 protein is CATQQGQGYGYTF.

As for this clone: The read comes to an end 3 residues before the CDR3 does, leaving the germline J gene to fill in the end. The genes are TRBV19 and TRBJ2-7; 10 nucleotides align to TRBD1. The CDR3 runs 15 residues. Germline CDR1 LNHDA, CDR2 SQIVND (reference sequence). V shed 6 bases and J 4 bases; nucleotides not matched to a gene: 9. This chain's CDR3 is CASRIGGQGPYEQYF. The CDR3 DNA, read in part, is TGTGCCAGTAGAATTGGGGGACAGGGGCCGTACGAG. Combining the CDR3 with reference TRBV19 and TRBJ2-7 gives the whole variable domain DGGITQSPKYLFRKEGQNVTLSCEQNLNHDAMYWYRQDPGQGLRLIYYSQIVNDFQKGDIAEGYSVSREKKESFPLTVTSAQKNPTAFYLCASRIGGQGPYEQYFGPGTRLTVT.

A remark on this clone: The DNA ends 3 residues before the CDR3 does, and the rest of the CDR3 is filled in from the germline J gene. The J gene is TRBJ2-7, the V gene TRBV20-1, with D hard to call. With 6 bases removed from V and 5 bases from J, the gap between germline ends came to 17 bases. Germline-derived CDR1 and CDR2 are DFQATT and SNEGSKA (reference sequence). This CDR3 spans 13 amino acids. CDR3 DNA, as far as it was read: TGCAGTGCCCACCAAGTATCCTACGACGAG. This translates into CSAHQVSYDE. The complete CDR3 sequence is CSAHQVSYDEQYF.

As concerns this clone: The read halts 3 residues ahead of the CDR3 end, with the missing end drawn from the germline J gene. J is TRBJ2-5 and V is TRBV5-6, with TRBD2 matching over 7 bases. The germline CDR1 and CDR2 sequences are SGHDT and YYEEEE. J lost 7 bases, V lost 2 bases, and 8 bases had no gene match. The CDR3 consists of 14 residues. The sequenced part of the CDR3 DNA is TGTGCCAGCAGCTTCGGACTAGATGAGGGGACC. Translating it yields CASSFGLDEGT. The whole CDR3 protein reads CASSFGLDEGTQYF. The full variable domain, rest sourced from reference TRBV5-6 and TRBJ2-5, is DAGVTQSPTHLIKTRGQQVTLRCSPKSGHDTVSWYQQALGQGPQFIFQYYEEEERQRGNFPDRFSGHQFPNYSSELNVNALLLGDSALYLCASSFGLDEGTQYFGPGTRLLVL.

As regards this clone: Read data end 3 residues before the CDR3 end; the end is taken from the germline J gene. The chain combines TRBV5-1 with TRBJ2-1, with D perhaps TRBD1 (5 bases). CDR1 is SGHRS and CDR2 is YFSETQ in the germline V gene. This CDR3 has 15 amino acids. V was pared by 1 base and J by 7 bases, with 15 bases between. The sequenced part of the CDR3 DNA is TGCGCCAGCAGCTTGTCCATGCAGGGTGGGAATGAG. Amino acids: CASSLSMQGGNE. The full CDR3 reads CASSLSMQGGNEQFF.

A remark on this clone: The CDR3 end is not reached by the read, which stops 3 residues before it; the germline J gene fills it in. The rearrangement links TRBV4-2 to TRBJ1-1; 7 bases line up with TRBD1. The CDR3 is made up of 15 amino acids. With V trimmed by 0 bases and J by 4 bases, 5 bases remained unmatched. The germline V gene encodes CDR1 LGHNA and CDR2 YNFKEQ. CDR3 amino acids: CASSQENRGSTEAFF. Incomplete CDR3 DNA: TGTGCCAGCAGCCAAGAAAACAGGGGTAGCACTGAA.

A remark on this clone: The read gets to within 3 residues of the CDR3 end, and the germline J gene fills in the rest. The genes are TRBV19 and TRBJ2-7, with 10 bases fitting TRBD2. The V and J ends lost 5 bases and 1 base, in that order; junction bases with no gene match: 11. CDR3 length equals 17 residues. The germline V gene encodes CDR1 LNHDA and CDR2 SQIVND (reference sequence). Incomplete CDR3 DNA: TGTGCCAGTAGTCCGGCGCAGACTAGCGGGCATTCCTACGAG. This gives the protein CASSPAQTSGHSYE. The whole CDR3 region reads CASSPAQTSGHSYEQYF.

About this clone itself: Coverage ceases 3 residues before the CDR3 finishes, and the germline J gene fills in the end. The V and J genes are TRBV11-2 and TRBJ2-4; TRBD2 agrees at 7 bases. J gave up 0 bases and V 5 bases, and 4 bases lay outside the gene matches. This CDR3 contains 15 residues. Germline V gene sequence: CDR1 SGHAT, CDR2 FQNNGV. The CDR3 sequence: CASSQRGLAKNIQYF. The CDR3 bases that were read are TGTGCCAGCAGCCAGCGGGGCCTAGCCAAAAACATT.

As regards this clone: The read halts 3 residues ahead of the CDR3 end, with the missing end drawn from the germline J gene. The V call is TRBV27, the J call TRBJ1-4; 8 bases fit TRBD1. The CDR3 is 16 residues long. In germline, CDR1 is MNHEY, CDR2 SMNVEV (reference sequence). V lost 5 bases, J lost 7 bases, and 12 bases stayed unmatched. CDR3 bases read: TGTGCCAGCAGTACGCTACAGGGGGGGGAAAGTGAAAAA. As protein: CASSTLQGGESEK. The CDR3 in its entirety is CASSTLQGGESEKLFF. The entire variable domain, with the rest obtained from reference TRBV27 and TRBJ1-4, is as follows: EAQVTQNPRYLITVTGKKLTVTCSQNMNHEYMSWYRQDPGLGLRQIYYSMNVEVTDKGDVPEGYKVSRKEKRNFPLILESPSPNQTSLYFCASSTLQGGESEKLFFGSGTQLSVL.

Points on this clone: The read finishes 3 residues shy of the CDR3 end, and the germline J gene is used to complete it. The chain carries TRBV7-7 and TRBJ2-5, with 10 bases that match TRBD2. Per germline, CDR1 SSHAT and CDR2 FNYEAQ (reference sequence). The CDR3 sequence is 18 residues long. The V gene end was trimmed by 2 bases and the J gene end by 5 bases; junction bases not matched to a gene: 14. CDR3 DNA (partial): TGTGCCAGCAGCTTACGAGCGGGGGGGGCTTTACTAGGGGAGACC. Amino acids: CASSLRAGGALLGET. The CDR3 in its entirety is CASSLRAGGALLGETQYF.

To note about this clone: The sequenced fragment ends 3 residues before the CDR3 boundary, so the rest is inferred from the germline J gene. This chain uses TRBV7-6 with TRBJ2-1, with 8 bases identical to TRBD1. Germline CDR1 reads SGHVS; CDR2 reads FNYEAQ. J was trimmed by 9 bases and V by 4 bases; bases with no gene match: 17. There are 17 residues in the CDR3. CDR3 in amino acids: CASSSLPLTSGGPEQFF. CDR3 DNA (partial): TGTGCCAGCAGCTCCCTACCCCTTACATCAGGGGGCCCTGAG.

Turning to this clone: Coverage ceases 3 residues before the CDR3 finishes, and the germline J gene fills in the end. J is TRBJ2-1 and V is TRBV6-1; D unclear. Germline assignment: CDR1 MNHNS and CDR2 SASEGT. The CDR3 is 14 amino acids. V gave up 4 bases and J gave up 5 bases, with 12 bases separating them. The CDR3 DNA, read in part, is TGTGCCAGCAGTGGTCGACACTGGGACAATGAG. This codes for CASSGRHWDNE. From start to end, the CDR3 is CASSGRHWDNEQFF.

Concerning this clone: Read coverage stops 3 residues before the CDR3 terminus; the germline J gene supplies the remainder. V usage is TRBV5-1 and J usage is TRBJ2-1; 9 bases are shared with TRBD1. CDR1 and CDR2 from the germline V gene are SGHRS and YFSETQ. The CDR3 loop spans 14 amino acids. V shed 3 bases and J 6 bases; nucleotides not matched to a gene: 4. The CDR3 loop is CASSSGQGGNEQFF. Partial CDR3 DNA: TGCGCCAGCAGCTCGGGACAGGGTGGCAATGAG.